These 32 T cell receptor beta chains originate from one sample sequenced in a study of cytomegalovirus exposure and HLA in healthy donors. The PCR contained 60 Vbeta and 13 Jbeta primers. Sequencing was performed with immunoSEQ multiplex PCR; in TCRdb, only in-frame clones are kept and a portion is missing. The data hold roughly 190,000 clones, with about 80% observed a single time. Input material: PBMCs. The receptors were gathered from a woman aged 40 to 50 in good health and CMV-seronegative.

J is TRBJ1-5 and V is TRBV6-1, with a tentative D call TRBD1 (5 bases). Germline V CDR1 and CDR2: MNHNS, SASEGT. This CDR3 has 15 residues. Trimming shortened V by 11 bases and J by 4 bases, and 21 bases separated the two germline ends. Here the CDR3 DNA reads TGTGCCTCCCAGTTTCCTCCCCGGGGGAATCAGCCCCAGCATTTT. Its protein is CASQFPPRGNQPQHF.

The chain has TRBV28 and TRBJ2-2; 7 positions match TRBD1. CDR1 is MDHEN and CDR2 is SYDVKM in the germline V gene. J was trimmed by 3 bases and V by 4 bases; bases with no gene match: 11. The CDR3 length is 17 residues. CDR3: CASSSWDGQGDTGELFF. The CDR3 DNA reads TGTGCCAGCAGTTCCTGGGACGGCCAGGGGGACACCGGGGAGCTGTTTTTT.

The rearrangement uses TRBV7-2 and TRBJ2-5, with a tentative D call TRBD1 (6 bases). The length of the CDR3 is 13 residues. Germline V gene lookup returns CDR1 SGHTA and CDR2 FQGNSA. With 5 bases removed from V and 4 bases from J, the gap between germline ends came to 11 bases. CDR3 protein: CASSLDRTETQYF. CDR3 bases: TGTGCCAGCAGCCTGGACAGAACAGAGACCCAGTACTTC.

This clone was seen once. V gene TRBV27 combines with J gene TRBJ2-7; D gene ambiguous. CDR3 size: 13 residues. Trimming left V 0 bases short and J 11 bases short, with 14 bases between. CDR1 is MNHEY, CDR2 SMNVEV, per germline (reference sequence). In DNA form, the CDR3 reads TGTGCCAGCAGTTTATCGGCCTATACTAAGGAGTACTTC. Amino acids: CASSLSAYTKEYF.

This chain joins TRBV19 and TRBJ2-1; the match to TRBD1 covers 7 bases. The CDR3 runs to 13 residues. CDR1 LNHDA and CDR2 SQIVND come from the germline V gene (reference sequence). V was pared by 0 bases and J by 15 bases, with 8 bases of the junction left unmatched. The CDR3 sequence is CASSIDRGRGRFF. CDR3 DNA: TGTGCCAGTAGTATAGATAGGGGGCGAGGTAGGTTCTTC. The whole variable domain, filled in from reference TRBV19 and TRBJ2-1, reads DGGITQSPKYLFRKEGQNVTLSCEQNLNHDAMYWYRQDPGQGLRLIYYSQIVNDFQKGDIAEGYSVSREKKESFPLTVTSAQKNPTAFYLCASSIDRGRGRFFGPGTRLTVL.

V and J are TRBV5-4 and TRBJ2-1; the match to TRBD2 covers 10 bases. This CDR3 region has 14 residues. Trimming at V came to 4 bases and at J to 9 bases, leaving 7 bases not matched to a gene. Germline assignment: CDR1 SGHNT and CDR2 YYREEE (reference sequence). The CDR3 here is CASSLAGAYLEQFF. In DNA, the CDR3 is TGTGCCAGCAGCCTAGCGGGAGCTTACCTTGAGCAGTTCTTC.

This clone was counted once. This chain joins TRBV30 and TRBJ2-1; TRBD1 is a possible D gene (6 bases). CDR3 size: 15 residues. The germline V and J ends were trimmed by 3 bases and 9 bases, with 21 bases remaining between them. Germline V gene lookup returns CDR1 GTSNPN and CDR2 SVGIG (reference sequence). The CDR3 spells CAWRRGQGTLGEQFF. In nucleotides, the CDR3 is TGTGCCTGGAGGAGGGGCCAGGGGACGTTGGGTGAGCAGTTCTTC.

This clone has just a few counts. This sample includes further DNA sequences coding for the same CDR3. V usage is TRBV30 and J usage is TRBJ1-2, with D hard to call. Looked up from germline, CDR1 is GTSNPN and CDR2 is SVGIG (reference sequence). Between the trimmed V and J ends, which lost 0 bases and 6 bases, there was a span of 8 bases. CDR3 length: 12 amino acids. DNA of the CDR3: TGTGCCTGGAGTGTTGGAGGGCATGGCTACACCTTC. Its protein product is CAWSVGGHGYTF.

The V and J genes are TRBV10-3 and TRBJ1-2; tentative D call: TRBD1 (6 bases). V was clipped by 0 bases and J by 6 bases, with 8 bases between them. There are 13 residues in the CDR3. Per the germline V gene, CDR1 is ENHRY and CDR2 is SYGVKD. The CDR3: CAISESRGNGYTF. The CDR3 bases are TGTGCCATCAGTGAGTCTAGGGGGAATGGCTACACCTTC.

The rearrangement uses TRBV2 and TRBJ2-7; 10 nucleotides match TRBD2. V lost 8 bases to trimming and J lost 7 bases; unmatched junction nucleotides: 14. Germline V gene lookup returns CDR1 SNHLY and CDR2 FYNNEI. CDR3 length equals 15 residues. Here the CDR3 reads CASQRESSGSGEQYV. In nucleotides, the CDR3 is TGTGCCAGCCAACGGGAGTCTAGCGGGAGCGGGGAGCAGTACGTC.

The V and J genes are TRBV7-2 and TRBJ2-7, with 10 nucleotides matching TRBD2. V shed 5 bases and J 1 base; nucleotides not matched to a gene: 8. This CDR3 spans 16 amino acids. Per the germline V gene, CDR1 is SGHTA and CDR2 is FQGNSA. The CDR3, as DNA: TGTGCCAGCAGCAGATCAGCGGGAGGGAGATCCTACGAGCAGTACTTC. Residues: CASSRSAGGRSYEQYF.

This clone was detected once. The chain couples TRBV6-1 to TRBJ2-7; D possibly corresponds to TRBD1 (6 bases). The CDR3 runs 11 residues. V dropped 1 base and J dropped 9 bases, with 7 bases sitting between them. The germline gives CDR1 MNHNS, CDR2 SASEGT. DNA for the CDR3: TGTGCCAGCAGTGAAGAGACAGGGCAGTACGTC. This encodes CASSEETGQYV.

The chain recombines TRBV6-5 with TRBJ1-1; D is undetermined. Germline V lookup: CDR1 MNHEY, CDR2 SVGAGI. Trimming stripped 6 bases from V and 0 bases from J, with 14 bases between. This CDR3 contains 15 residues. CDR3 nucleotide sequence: TGTGCCAGCAGGGCCCCTGACGGGATGAACACTGAAGCTTTCTTT. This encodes CASRAPDGMNTEAFF.

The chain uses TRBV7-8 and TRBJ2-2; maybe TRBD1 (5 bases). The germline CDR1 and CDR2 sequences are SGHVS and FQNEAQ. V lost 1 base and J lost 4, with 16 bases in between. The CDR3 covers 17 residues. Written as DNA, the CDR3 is TGTGCCAGCAGCTTAGTAGTAGGGTTTCAGGGCACCGGGGAGCTGTTTTTT. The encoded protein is CASSLVVGFQGTGELFF.

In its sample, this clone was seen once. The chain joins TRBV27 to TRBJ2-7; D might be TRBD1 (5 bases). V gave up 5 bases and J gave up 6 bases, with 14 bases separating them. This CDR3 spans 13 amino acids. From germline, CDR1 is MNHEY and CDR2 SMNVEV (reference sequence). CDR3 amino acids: CASSPQGVSEQYV. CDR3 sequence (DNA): TGTGCCAGCAGTCCACAAGGGGTCTCCGAGCAGTACGTC.

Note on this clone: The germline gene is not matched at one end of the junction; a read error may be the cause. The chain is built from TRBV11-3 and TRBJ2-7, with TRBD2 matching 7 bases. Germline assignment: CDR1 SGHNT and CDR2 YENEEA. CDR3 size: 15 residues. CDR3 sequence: CASSLDFRLAPERVF. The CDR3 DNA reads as TGTGCCAGCAGCTTAGATTTTAGACTAGCTCCGGAACGGGTCTTC.

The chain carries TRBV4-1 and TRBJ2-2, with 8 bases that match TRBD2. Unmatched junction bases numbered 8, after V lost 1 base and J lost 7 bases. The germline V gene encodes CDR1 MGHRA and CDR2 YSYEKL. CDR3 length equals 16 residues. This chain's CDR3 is CASSQGSGRVGGELFF. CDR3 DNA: TGCGCCAGCAGCCAAGGGAGCGGGAGAGTCGGCGGGGAGCTGTTTTTT.

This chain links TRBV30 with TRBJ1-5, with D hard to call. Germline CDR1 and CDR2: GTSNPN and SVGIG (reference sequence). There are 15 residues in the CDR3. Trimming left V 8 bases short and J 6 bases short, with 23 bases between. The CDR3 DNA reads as TGTGCCGCGTCGATGAGTGGGCCACTAGGTCAGCCCCAGCATTTT. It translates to CAASMSGPLGQPQHF.

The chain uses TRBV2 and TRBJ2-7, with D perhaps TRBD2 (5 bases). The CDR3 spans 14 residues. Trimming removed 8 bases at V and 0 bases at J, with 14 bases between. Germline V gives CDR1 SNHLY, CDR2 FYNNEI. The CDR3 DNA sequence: TGTGCCAGCCGAGGGCCGCATAGCTCCTACGAGCAGTACTTC. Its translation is CASRGPHSSYEQYF.

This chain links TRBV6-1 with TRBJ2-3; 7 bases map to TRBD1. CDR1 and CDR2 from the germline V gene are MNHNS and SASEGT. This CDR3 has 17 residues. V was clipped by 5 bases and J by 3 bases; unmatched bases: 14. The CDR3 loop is CASSKGPNRGTTDTQYF. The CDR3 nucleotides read TGTGCCAGCAGTAAAGGCCCTAACAGGGGTACGACAGATACGCAGTATTTT.

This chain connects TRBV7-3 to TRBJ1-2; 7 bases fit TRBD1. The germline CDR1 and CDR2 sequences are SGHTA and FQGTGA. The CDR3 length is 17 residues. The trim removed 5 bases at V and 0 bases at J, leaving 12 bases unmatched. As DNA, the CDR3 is TGTGCCAGCAGCCTAAGGTCCGGAGGGGGCTCTAACTATGGCTACACCTTC. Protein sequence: CASSLRSGGGSNYGYTF. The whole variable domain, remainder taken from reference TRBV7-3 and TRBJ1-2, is GAGVSQTPSNKVTEKGKYVELRCDPISGHTALYWYRQSLGQGPEFLIYFQGTGAADDSGLPNDRFFAVRPEGSVSTLKIQRTERGDSAVYLCASSLRSGGGSNYGYTFGSGTRLTVV.

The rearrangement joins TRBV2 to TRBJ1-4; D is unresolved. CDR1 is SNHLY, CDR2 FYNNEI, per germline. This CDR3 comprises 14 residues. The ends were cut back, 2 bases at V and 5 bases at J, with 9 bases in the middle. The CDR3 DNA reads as TGTGCCAGCAGTGAACACCCCGCGAATGAAAAACTGTTTTTT. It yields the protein CASSEHPANEKLFF.

In DNA form, the CDR3 reads TGTGCCAGCAGTTCGGCCGGACAGCAAGCTTTCTTT. Amino acids: CASSSAGQQAFF. The chain links TRBV27 to TRBJ1-1; possibly TRBD1 for D (6 bases). CDR3 size: 12 residues. CDR1 is MNHEY, CDR2 SMNVEV, per germline (reference sequence). Trimming took off 4 bases at V and 9 bases at J, with 12 bases between the two ends.

The chain's CDR3 is CASRRTELSYEQCV. CDR3 sequence (DNA): TGTGCCAGCAGGCGGACAGAACTCTCCTACGAGCAGTGCGTC. V usage is TRBV6-5 and J usage is TRBJ2-7; D perhaps matches TRBD1 (6 bases). This CDR3 comprises 14 residues. From germline, CDR1 is MNHEY and CDR2 SVGAGI.

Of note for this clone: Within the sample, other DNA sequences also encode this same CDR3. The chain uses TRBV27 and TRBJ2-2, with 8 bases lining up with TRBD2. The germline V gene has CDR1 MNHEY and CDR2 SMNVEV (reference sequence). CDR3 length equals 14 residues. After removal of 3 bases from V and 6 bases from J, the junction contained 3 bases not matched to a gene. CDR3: CASSFSGSAGELFF. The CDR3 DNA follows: TGTGCCAGCAGTTTCAGCGGGAGCGCCGGGGAGCTGTTTTTT.

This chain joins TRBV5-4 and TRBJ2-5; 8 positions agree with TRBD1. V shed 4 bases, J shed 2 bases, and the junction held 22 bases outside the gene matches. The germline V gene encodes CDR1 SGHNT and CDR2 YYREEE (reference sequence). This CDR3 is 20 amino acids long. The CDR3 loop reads CASSAAPGQATLHRQETQYF. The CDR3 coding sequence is TGTGCCAGCAGCGCGGCCCCGGGACAGGCAACACTACATCGTCAAGAGACCCAGTACTTC.

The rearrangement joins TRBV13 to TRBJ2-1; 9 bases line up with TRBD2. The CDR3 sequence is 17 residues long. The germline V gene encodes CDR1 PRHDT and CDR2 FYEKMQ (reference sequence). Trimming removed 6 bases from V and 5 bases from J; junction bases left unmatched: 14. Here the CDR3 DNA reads TGTGCCAGCAGATGGCGGGGGGCGGGAGGGCCCGACAATGAGCAGTTCTTC. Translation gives CASRWRGAGGPDNEQFF.

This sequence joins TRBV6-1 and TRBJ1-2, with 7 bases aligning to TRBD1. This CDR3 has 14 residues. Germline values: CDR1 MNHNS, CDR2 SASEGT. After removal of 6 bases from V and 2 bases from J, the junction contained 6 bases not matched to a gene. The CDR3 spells CASSFDRANYGYTF. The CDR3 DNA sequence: TGTGCCAGCAGCTTTGACAGGGCAAACTATGGCTACACCTTC.

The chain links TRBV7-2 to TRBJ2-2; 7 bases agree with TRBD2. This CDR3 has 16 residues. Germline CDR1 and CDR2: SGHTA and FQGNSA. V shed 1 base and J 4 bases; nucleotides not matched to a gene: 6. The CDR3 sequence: CASSLETSRATGELFF. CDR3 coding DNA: TGTGCCAGCAGCTTAGAGACTAGCCGCGCCACCGGGGAGCTGTTTTTT.

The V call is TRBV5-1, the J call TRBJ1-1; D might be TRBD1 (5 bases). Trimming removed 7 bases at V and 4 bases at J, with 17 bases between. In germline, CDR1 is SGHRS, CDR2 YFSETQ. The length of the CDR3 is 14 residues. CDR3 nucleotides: TGCGCCAGCGCCCAGGGTGGGGAAGCCACTGAAGCTTTCTTT. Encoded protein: CASAQGGEATEAFF.

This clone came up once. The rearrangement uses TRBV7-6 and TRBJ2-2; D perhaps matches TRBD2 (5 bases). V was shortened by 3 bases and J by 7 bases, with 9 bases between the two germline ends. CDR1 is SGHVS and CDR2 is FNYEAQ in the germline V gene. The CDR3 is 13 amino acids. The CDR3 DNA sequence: TGTGCCAGCAGCTTTGTAGCGTTCGGGGAGCTGTTTTTT. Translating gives CASSFVAFGELFF.

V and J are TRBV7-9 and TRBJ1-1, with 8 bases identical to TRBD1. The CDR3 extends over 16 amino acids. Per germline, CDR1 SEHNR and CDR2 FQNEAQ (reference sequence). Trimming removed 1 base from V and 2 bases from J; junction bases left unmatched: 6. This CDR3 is CASSLGQGRVNTEAFF. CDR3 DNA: TGTGCCAGCAGCTTAGGACAGGGGCGTGTAAACACTGAAGCTTTCTTT. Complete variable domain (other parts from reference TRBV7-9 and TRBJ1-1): DTGVSQNPRHKITKRGQNVTFRCDPISEHNRLYWYRQTLGQGPEFLTYFQNEAQLEKSRLLSDRFSAERPKGSFSTLEIQRTEQGDSAMYLCASSLGQGRVNTEAFFGQGTRLTVV.